This is a list of T cell receptor beta chains from one sample in a study of identical twins. TCRdb reprocessed the 5' RACE reads with MiXCR, giving one entry per CDR3 protein. The sample holds 700,000 or so distinct CDR3 sequences; 8.6% are singletons and the top ten take around 0.95%. These data also formed part of another study, on yellow fever vaccine responses in identical twins.

The material sequenced was PBMCs. These receptors all come from a woman younger than 35 in good health. Each CDR3 is given with its conserved first and last residue. The D gene is left open where the match is weak. Size tells how often a clone was seen (once, few, many) or the class of an expanded clone, and some rows leave it out.

>TRBV27|TRBJ2-3|TRBD2|NA
CASSLSPLVAGGTDTQYF
TGTGCCAGCAGTTTATCGCCTCTCGTAGCGGGGGGCACAGATACGCAGTATTTT
>TRBV4-1|TRBJ2-5|TRBD2|few
CASSRESGRSQETQYF
TGCGCCAGCAGCCGAGAGAGCGGGAGGAGCCAAGAGACCCAGTACTTC
>TRBV7-2|TRBJ2-5|NA|NA
CASSLAGHPQETQYF
TGTGCCAGCAGCTTAGCGGGACATCCTCAAGAGACCCAGTACTTC
>TRBV5-1|TRBJ2-5|NA|many
CASSAQLYQETQYF
TGCGCCAGCAGCGCACAGTTGTACCAAGAGACCCAGTACTTC
>TRBV12-3/TRBV12-4|TRBJ2-7|NA|few
CASSLYDLGEQYF
TGTGCCAGCAGTTTATATGATCTCGGCGAGCAGTACTTC
>TRBV4-3|TRBJ2-7|NA|many
CASSPGVGSYEQYF
TGCGCCAGCAGCCCAGGGGTAGGGTCCTACGAGCAGTACTTC
>TRBV7-9|TRBJ2-5|TRBD1|few
CASSLIQGAGETQYF
TGTGCCAGCAGCTTAATACAGGGGGCAGGAGAGACCCAGTACTTC
>TRBV6-1|TRBJ1-2|NA|NA
CASSEYPTYGYTF
TGTGCCAGCAGTGAATATCCGACCTATGGCTACACCTTC
>TRBV28|TRBJ2-7|TRBD1|many
CASTPGQKIYEQYF
TGTGCCAGCACCCCGGGACAGAAAATCTACGAGCAGTACTTC
>TRBV6-2/TRBV6-3|TRBJ2-2|NA|NA
CASSYVGRTTGELFF
TGTGCCAGCAGTTACGTGGGGCGAACAACCGGGGAGCTGTTTTTT
>TRBV18|TRBJ2-1|NA|NA
CASSPGPDEQFF
TGTGCCAGCTCACCGGGGCCGGATGAGCAGTTCTTC
>TRBV10-3|TRBJ2-3|NA|few
CAISERTDHTDTQYF
TGTGCCATCAGTGAGCGGACGGATCACACAGATACGCAGTATTTT
>TRBV5-1|TRBJ2-7|TRBD2|NA
CASSLSSGSLYEQYF
TGCGCCAGCAGCTTGTCTAGCGGTTCTCTCTACGAGCAGTACTTC
>TRBV5-1|TRBJ2-7|NA|few
CASSLMGHEQYF
TGCGCCAGCAGCTTGATGGGGCACGAGCAGTACTTC
>TRBV27|TRBJ1-1|NA|few
CASSLGSRGRPAFF
TGTGCCAGCAGTTTAGGTTCTCGGGGCAGGCCAGCTTTCTTT
>TRBV12-3/TRBV12-4|TRBJ2-7|NA|few
CASSWMEAGVAEQYF
TGTGCCAGCAGTTGGATGGAGGCAGGGGTAGCCGAGCAGTACTTC
>TRBV7-2|TRBJ1-5|TRBD1|many
CASSLTGGPNQPQHF
TGTGCCAGCAGCTTGACAGGGGGCCCCAATCAGCCCCAGCATTTT
>TRBV27|TRBJ1-2|TRBD1|NA
CASTGQGANGYTF
TGTGCCAGCACGGGACAGGGGGCTAATGGCTACACCTTC
>TRBV29-1|TRBJ2-7|NA|few
CSVEAEGREQYF
TGCAGCGTTGAGGCGGAGGGGCGCGAGCAGTACTTC
>TRBV7-2|TRBJ2-1|NA|many
CASRSRVYNEQFF
TGTGCCAGCAGGTCTAGGGTGTACAATGAGCAGTTCTTC
>TRBV11-1|TRBJ2-6|NA|many
CASSLVPGPISGANVLTF
TGTGCCAGCAGCTTAGTTCCAGGGCCAATCTCTGGGGCCAACGTCCTGACTTTC
>TRBV6-5|TRBJ1-5|TRBD1|NA
CASSSPGTGGGQPQHF
TGTGCCAGCAGTTCCCCCGGGACAGGGGGAGGTCAGCCCCAGCATTTT
>TRBV12-3/TRBV12-4|TRBJ1-1|NA|few
CASSLVATGTEAFF
TGTGCCAGCAGTTTAGTGGCCACGGGCACTGAAGCTTTCTTT
>TRBV20-1|TRBJ2-1|NA|NA
CSAPTDYNEQFF
TGCAGTGCCCCGACGGACTACAATGAGCAGTTCTTC
>TRBV4-3|TRBJ1-3|NA|few
CASSQGGDVSGNTIYF
TGCGCCAGCAGCCAAGGGGGGGATGTCTCTGGAAACACCATATATTTT
>TRBV3-1|TRBJ2-1|NA|few
CASSQDRDMAF
TGTGCCAGCAGCCAAGATCGGGATATGGCCTTC